Shown below are 20 T cell receptor beta chains from a single sample sequenced in a study of shared clonotypes between healthy human individuals. Clones were read by immunoSEQ multiplex PCR, and TCRdb kept only the in-frame ones, dropping some. The sample has about 2.3 million clones; roughly 90% are singletons. Material: naive CD4+ T cells from PBMCs. Subset specified: CD45RA+ positively selected. The receptors were sampled from a man aged 18 to 30 in good health. Some clones in this sample may be carry-over from other donors' samples.

This sequence joins TRBV7-9 and TRBJ1-1; D is uncertain. This CDR3 comprises 14 residues. Trimming removed 2 bases from V and 5 bases from J, with 12 bases in between. Germline V CDR1 and CDR2: SEHNR, FQNEAQ (reference sequence). CDR3 residues: CASSLFDLRTEAFF. Here the CDR3 DNA reads TGTGCCAGCAGCTTATTTGACCTTCGGACTGAAGCTTTCTTT.

The chain is built from TRBV5-1 and TRBJ2-2; the D is unclear. CDR1 and CDR2 (germline): SGHRS, YFSETQ. The CDR3 totals 14 residues. Deletions cut 0 bases from V and 5 bases from J, with 8 bases between. CDR3 in amino acids: CASSLGFFTGELFF. The CDR3 DNA is TGCGCCAGCAGCTTGGGTTTCTTTACCGGGGAGCTGTTTTTT.

The rearrangement joins TRBV10-1 to TRBJ2-1, with D hard to call. CDR1 and CDR2 (germline): WNHNN, SYGVQD (reference sequence). CDR3 length equals 13 residues. The ends were cut back, 3 bases at V and 10 bases at J, with 13 bases in the middle. In DNA form, the CDR3 reads TGCGCCAGCAGTGACTACCGTGGTAAGGAGCAGTTCTTC. Its translation: CASSDYRGKEQFF.

This clone was observed a few times. CDR3 amino acids: CASSKDRDEKLFF. Written as DNA, the CDR3 is TGTGCCAGCTCCAAGGACAGGGATGAAAAACTGTTTTTT. V gene TRBV25-1 combines with J gene TRBJ1-4, with 8 bases aligning to TRBD1. The germline CDR1 and CDR2 sequences are MGHDK and SYGVNS. CDR3 length equals 13 residues. Trimming cost V 8 bases and J 6 bases; bases outside gene matches: 5.

The chain is built from TRBV30 and TRBJ2-1; D remains unclear. Per germline, CDR1 GTSNPN and CDR2 SVGIG (reference sequence). V was clipped by 1 base and J by 0 bases, with 7 bases between them. The CDR3 spans 14 residues. The CDR3 DNA follows: TGTGCCTGGAGTGAGGTGAGCTCCTACAATGAGCAGTTCTTC. Its protein is CAWSEVSSYNEQFF.

Here the CDR3 reads CATSRGGPQHF. The DNA for the CDR3 is TGTGCCACCAGCAGGGGGGGGCCCCAGCATTTT. The rearrangement links TRBV15 to TRBJ1-5; TRBD1 might be the D (5 bases). There are 11 residues in the CDR3. V was cut by 3 bases and J by 9 bases, with 6 bases left in between. CDR1 and CDR2 (germline): LNHNV, YYDKDF (reference sequence).

This chain uses TRBV9 with TRBJ2-7; no clear D gene. Germline CDR1 and CDR2: SGDLS and YYNGEE. The CDR3 consists of 15 residues. V was clipped by 4 bases and J by 2 bases, with 16 bases between them. CDR3 nucleotides: TGTGCCAGCAGCCTCTCGGGCAGCCTGACCTACGAGCAGTACTTC. Encoded protein: CASSLSGSLTYEQYF.

With regard to this clone: The same CDR3 also results from other DNA sequences found in this sample. V gene TRBV15 combines with J gene TRBJ1-1; D uncertain. Germline CDR1 LNHNV, CDR2 YYDKDF (reference sequence). The CDR3 is made up of 11 amino acids. Trimming removed 4 bases from V and 1 base from J, with 1 base in between. CDR3 nucleotides: TGTGCCACCAGCAAGAACACTGAAGCTTTCTTT. This encodes CATSKNTEAFF.

The CDR3 region is CASSLTVGGVNEQFF. CDR3 nucleotide sequence: TGTGCCAGCAGCTTAACAGTGGGCGGGGTCAATGAGCAGTTCTTC. This chain connects TRBV7-3 to TRBJ2-1, with TRBD2 as a possible D gene (6 bases). CDR1 is SGHTA and CDR2 is FQGTGA in the germline V gene. The CDR3 totals 15 residues. V was trimmed by 0 bases and J by 6 bases, leaving 12 bases between them. Drawing the rest from reference TRBV7-3 and TRBJ2-1, the complete variable domain is GAGVSQTPSNKVTEKGKYVELRCDPISGHTALYWYRQSLGQGPEFLIYFQGTGAADDSGLPNDRFFAVRPEGSVSTLKIQRTERGDSAVYLCASSLTVGGVNEQFFGPGTRLTVL.

Notes on this clone: The junction departs from germline at one end; a sequencing error may be responsible. V usage is TRBV6-1 and J usage is TRBJ2-7; 8 bases fit TRBD1. Germline V gene lookup returns CDR1 MNHNS and CDR2 SASEGT. This CDR3 has 15 amino acids. Here the CDR3 reads CASSEARPGGHLRDF. The CDR3, as DNA: TGTGCCAGCAGTGAAGCGCGTCCAGGGGGCCACCTAAGGGACTTC.

This clone was detected only once. The rearrangement uses TRBV2 and TRBJ2-7, with D hard to call. Trimming cost V 3 bases and J 2 bases, with 8 bases left between them. CDR1 and CDR2 from the germline V gene are SNHLY and FYNNEI. This CDR3 comprises 13 residues. CDR3 sequence: CASSDTSPYEQYF. The CDR3 DNA follows: TGTGCCAGCAGTGACACTTCTCCCTACGAGCAGTACTTC. Together with reference TRBV2 and TRBJ2-7, the CDR3 gives the full variable domain: EPEVTQTPSHQVTQMGQEVILRCVPISNHLYFYWYRQILGQKVEFLVSFYNNEISEKSEIFDDQFSVERPDGSNFTLKIRSTKLEDSAMYFCASSDTSPYEQYFGPGTRLTVT.

This chain uses TRBV15 with TRBJ2-1; 7 positions agree with TRBD2. Trimming cost V 1 base and J 5 bases; bases outside gene matches: 8. CDR3 length equals 16 residues. Germline V gene data show CDR1 as LNHNV and CDR2 as YYDKDF (reference sequence). Written as DNA, the CDR3 is TGTGCCACCAGCAGAGGAGCGGGACGGAGCAACAATGAGCAGTTCTTC. It encodes CATSRGAGRSNNEQFF. Complete variable domain (other parts from reference TRBV15 and TRBJ2-1): DAMVIQNPRYQVTQFGKPVTLSCSQTLNHNVMYWYQQKSSQAPKLLFHYYDKDFNNEADTPDNFQSRRPNTSFCFLDIRSPGLGDTAMYLCATSRGAGRSNNEQFFGPGTRLTVL.

The V call is TRBV7-3, the J call TRBJ1-1, with 9 bases fitting TRBD1. V lost 2 bases and J lost 7; bases outside the gene matches: 8. Germline-derived CDR1 and CDR2 are SGHTA and FQGTGA. The CDR3 extends over 15 amino acids. The CDR3, as DNA: TGTGCCAGCAGCTTATTGGGACAGGGAGTGGGTGAAGCTTTCTTT. This sequence encodes CASSLLGQGVGEAFF.

The chain uses TRBV27 and TRBJ2-1; D is possibly TRBD2 (7 bases). The CDR3 is 15 amino acids. CDR1 and CDR2 (germline): MNHEY, SMNVEV (reference sequence). V was pared by 7 bases and J by 0 bases, with 13 bases between. CDR3 sequence reads: CASTTGGPSYNEQFF. The DNA of the CDR3 is TGTGCCAGCACCACCGGGGGGCCCTCCTACAATGAGCAGTTCTTC.

V gene TRBV9 combines with J gene TRBJ1-1; D is perhaps TRBD1 (5 bases). The CDR3 has 14 residues. The ends were cut back, 0 bases at V and 10 bases at J, with 16 bases in the middle. Germline values: CDR1 SGDLS, CDR2 YYNGEE. This chain's CDR3 is CASSVGGRGRGAFF. The CDR3 DNA sequence: TGTGCCAGCAGCGTAGGAGGGAGGGGACGAGGAGCTTTCTTT.

V and J are TRBV27 and TRBJ1-5, with D possibly TRBD1 on 6 matching bases. CDR1 and CDR2 from the germline V gene are MNHEY and SMNVEV (reference sequence). V was pared by 6 bases and J by 6 bases, with 24 bases between. This CDR3 comprises 17 residues. The CDR3: CASRHGGTNSVVQPQHF. The CDR3 region has the DNA TGTGCCAGCAGACACGGGGGGACAAACTCCGTCGTTCAGCCCCAGCATTTT.

CDR3 amino acids: CASSQDRADTQYF. The DNA for the CDR3 is TGTGCCAGCAGTCAAGACAGGGCAGATACGCAGTATTTT. V is TRBV6-1 and J is TRBJ2-3; TRBD1 agrees at 7 bases. The CDR3 totals 13 residues. Trimming cost V 5 bases and J 4 bases; bases outside gene matches: 3. Per germline, CDR1 MNHNS and CDR2 SASEGT.

The rearrangement joins TRBV5-1 to TRBJ2-5; 7 nucleotides match TRBD1. The CDR3 has 14 residues. The junction had 7 bases not matched to a gene; V was cut back by 4 bases and J by 4 bases. From germline, CDR1 is SGHRS and CDR2 YFSETQ. The CDR3 DNA is TGCGCCAGCAGCCCAAACAGGGGCCGAGAGACCCAGTACTTC. This sequence encodes CASSPNRGRETQYF.

The chain is built from TRBV11-3 and TRBJ1-1, with 12 bases that match TRBD1. V lost 3 bases, J lost 2 bases, and 4 bases stayed unmatched. Germline V gives CDR1 SGHNT, CDR2 YENEEA. The CDR3 consists of 16 residues. In DNA, the CDR3 is TGTGCCAGCAGCTTGGGACAGGGGGCACCTAACACTGAAGCTTTCTTT. Protein product: CASSLGQGAPNTEAFF.

This chain connects TRBV4-1 to TRBJ2-7; 7 nucleotides agree with TRBD1. The germline V gene encodes CDR1 MGHRA and CDR2 YSYEKL. V trimming: 2 bases; J trimming: 3 bases; junction bases outside the gene matches: 19. This CDR3 contains 19 residues. CDR3 bases: TGCGCCAGCAGCCAACCGACAGGGTACGGCGCCTCAGACGGCTACGAGCAGTACTTC. Amino acids: CASSQPTGYGASDGYEQYF.